This T cell receptor beta chain derives from a study of T cells in Graves' hyperthyroidism and ophthalmopathy. Diagnoses used clinical symptoms, serum thyroxine and TRAb, thyroid ultrasound and orbital computed tomography. RNA transcripts served as the template for amplifying TCR beta CDR3 regions. The HTBI set primed first-round TCR CDR3 RT-PCR. TCRdb re-analysed the multiplex PCR reads in MiXCR, keeping a single row per CDR3 protein. The table includes around 690,000 distinct CDR3 sequences, approximately 15% detected once. The CDR3 consists of 14 residues. The germline gives CDR1 DFQATT, CDR2 SNEGSKA (reference sequence). Trimming took off 5 bases at V and 7 bases at J, with 18 bases between the two ends.

The sequencing sample was made of blood. The chain uses TRBV20-1 and TRBJ1-3, with D maybe TRBD1 (5 bases). The receptor was isolated from a man aged 45-60 years with Graves' hyperthyroidism. The CDR3 DNA sequence: TGCAGTGCTTACCGGGACTCCGGAGGGAACACCATATATTTT. It encodes CSAYRDSGGNTIYF.